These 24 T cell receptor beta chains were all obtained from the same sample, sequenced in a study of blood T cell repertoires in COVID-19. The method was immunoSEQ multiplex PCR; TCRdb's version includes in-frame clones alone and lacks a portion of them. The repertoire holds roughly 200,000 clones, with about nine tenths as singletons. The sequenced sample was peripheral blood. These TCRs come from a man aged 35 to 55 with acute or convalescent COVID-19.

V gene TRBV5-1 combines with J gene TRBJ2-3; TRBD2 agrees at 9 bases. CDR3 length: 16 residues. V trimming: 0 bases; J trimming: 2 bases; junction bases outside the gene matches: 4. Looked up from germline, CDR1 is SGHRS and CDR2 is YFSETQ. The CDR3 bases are TGCGCCAGCAGCTTGGACCTAGCGGGGACCACAGATACGCAGTATTTT. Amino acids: CASSLDLAGTTDTQYF.

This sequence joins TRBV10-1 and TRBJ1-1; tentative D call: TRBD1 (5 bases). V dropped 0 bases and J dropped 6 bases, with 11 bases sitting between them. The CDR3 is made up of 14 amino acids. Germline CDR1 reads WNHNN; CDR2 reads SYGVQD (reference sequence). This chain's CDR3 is CASSESTWGAEAFF. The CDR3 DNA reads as TGCGCCAGCAGTGAGTCGACATGGGGGGCTGAAGCTTTCTTT.

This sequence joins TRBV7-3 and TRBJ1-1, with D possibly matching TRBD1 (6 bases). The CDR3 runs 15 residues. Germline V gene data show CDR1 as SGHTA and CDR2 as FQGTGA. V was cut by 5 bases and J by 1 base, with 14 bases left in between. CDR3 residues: CASSLDRQENTEAFF. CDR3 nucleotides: TGTGCCAGCAGCCTGGACAGACAAGAGAACACTGAAGCTTTCTTT.

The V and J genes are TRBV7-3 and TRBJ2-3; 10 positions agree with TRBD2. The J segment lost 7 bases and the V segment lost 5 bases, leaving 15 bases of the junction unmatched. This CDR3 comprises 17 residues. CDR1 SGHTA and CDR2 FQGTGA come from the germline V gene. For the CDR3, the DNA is TGTGCCAGCAGCAGGCAAAATAGCGGGGGGCCTGAATATACGCAGTATTTT. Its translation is CASSRQNSGGPEYTQYF.

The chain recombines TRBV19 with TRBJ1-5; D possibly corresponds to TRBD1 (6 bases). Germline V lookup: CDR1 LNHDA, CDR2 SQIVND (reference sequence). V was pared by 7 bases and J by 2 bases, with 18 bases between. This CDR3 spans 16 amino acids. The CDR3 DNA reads TGTGCCAGTACACAACAACAGGGAGGGCGCAATCAGCCCCAGCATTTT. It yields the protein CASTQQQGGRNQPQHF.

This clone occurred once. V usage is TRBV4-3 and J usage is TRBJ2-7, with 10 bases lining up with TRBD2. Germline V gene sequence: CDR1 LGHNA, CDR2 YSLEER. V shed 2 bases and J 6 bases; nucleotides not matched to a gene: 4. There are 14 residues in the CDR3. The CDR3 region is CASSQLAGVGEQYF. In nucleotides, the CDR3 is TGCGCCAGCAGCCAACTAGCGGGGGTGGGCGAGCAGTACTTC.

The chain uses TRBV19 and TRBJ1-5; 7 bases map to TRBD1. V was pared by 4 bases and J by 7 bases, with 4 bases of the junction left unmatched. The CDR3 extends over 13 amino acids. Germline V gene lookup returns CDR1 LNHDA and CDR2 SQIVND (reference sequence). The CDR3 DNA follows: TGTGCCAGTAGTACGGACAGGCGGCAGCCCCAGCATTTT. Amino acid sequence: CASSTDRRQPQHF.

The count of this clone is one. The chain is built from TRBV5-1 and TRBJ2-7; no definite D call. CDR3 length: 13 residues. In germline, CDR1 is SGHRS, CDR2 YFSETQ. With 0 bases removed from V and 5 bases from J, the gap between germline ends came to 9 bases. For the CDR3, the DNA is TGCGCCAGCAGCTTGGCCCCCGTAAACGAGCAGTACTTC. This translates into CASSLAPVNEQYF.

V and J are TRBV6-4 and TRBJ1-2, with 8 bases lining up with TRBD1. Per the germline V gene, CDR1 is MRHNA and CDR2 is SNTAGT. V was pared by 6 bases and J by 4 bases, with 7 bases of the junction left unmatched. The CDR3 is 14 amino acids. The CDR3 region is CASSPDRGAYGYTF. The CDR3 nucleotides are TGTGCCAGCAGCCCCGACAGGGGCGCCTATGGCTACACCTTC.

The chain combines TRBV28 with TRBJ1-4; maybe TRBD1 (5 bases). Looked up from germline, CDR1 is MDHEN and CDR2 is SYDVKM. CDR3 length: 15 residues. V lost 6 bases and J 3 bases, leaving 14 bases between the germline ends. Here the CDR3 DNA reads TGTGCCAGCAGAAATCAGGGCGCGGCTAATGAAAAACTGTTTTTT. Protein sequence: CASRNQGAANEKLFF.

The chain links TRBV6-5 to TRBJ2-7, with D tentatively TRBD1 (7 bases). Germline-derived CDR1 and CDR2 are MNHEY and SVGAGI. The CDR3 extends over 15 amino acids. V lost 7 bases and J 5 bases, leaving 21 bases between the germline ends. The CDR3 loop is CASTNRGTAVDEQYF. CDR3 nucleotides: TGTGCCAGCACTAACCGGGGGACAGCGGTGGACGAGCAGTACTTC.

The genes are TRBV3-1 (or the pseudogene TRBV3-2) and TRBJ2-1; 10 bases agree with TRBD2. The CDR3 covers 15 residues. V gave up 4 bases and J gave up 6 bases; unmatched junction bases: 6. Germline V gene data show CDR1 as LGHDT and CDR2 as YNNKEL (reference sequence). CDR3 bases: TGTGCCAGCAGCCCAAGCGGGGGGGCATTCAATGAGCAGTTCTTC. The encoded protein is CASSPSGGAFNEQFF.

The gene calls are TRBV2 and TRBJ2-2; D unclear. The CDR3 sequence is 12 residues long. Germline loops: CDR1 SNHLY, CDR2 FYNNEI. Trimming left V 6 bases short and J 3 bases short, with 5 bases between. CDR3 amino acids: CASRRDTGELFF. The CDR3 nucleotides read TGTGCCAGCAGGAGAGACACCGGGGAGCTGTTTTTT. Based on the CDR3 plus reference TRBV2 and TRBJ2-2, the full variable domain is EPEVTQTPSHQVTQMGQEVILRCVPISNHLYFYWYRQILGQKVEFLVSFYNNEISEKSEIFDDQFSVERPDGSNFTLKIRSTKLEDSAMYFCASRRDTGELFFGEGSRLTVL.

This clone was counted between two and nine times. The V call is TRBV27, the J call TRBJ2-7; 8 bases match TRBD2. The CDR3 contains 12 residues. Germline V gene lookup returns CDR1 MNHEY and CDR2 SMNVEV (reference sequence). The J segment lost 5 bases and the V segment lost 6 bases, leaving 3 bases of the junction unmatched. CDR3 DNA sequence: TGTGCCAGCAGCCGGGGGGGTCACGAGCAGTACTTC. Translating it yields CASSRGGHEQYF.

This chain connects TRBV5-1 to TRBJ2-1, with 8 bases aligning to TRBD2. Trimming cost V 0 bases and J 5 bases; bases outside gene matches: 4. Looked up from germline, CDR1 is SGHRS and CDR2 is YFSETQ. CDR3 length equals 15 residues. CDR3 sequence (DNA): TGCGCCAGCAGCTTGGCCGGCGGGGGGCACAATGAGCAGTTCTTC. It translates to CASSLAGGGHNEQFF.

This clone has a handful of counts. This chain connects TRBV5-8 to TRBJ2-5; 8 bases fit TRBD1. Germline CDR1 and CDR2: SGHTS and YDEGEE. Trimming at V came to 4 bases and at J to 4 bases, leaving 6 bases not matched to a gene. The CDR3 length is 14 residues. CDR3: CASSPLDRVETQYF. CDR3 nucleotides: TGTGCCAGCAGCCCGCTGGACAGGGTAGAGACCCAGTACTTC.

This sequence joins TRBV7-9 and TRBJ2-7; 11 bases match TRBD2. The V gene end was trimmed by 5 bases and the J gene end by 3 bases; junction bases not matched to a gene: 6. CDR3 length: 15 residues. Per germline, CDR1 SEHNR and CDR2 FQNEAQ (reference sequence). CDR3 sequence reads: CASSETSGGNYEQYF. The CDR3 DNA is TGTGCCAGCAGCGAAACTAGCGGGGGTAACTACGAGCAGTACTTC.

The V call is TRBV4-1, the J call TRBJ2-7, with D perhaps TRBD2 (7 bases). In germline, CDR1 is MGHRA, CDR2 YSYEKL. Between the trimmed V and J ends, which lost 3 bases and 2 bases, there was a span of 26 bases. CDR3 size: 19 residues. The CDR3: CASSQVTAAGGGHTYEQYF. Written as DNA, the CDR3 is TGCGCCAGCAGCCAGGTGACAGCGGCTGGGGGGGGACACACCTACGAGCAGTACTTC.

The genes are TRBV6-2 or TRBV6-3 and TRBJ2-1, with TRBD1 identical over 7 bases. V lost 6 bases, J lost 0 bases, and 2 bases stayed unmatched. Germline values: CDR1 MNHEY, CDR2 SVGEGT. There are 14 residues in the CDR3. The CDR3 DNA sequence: TGTGCCAGCAGCTGGGACAGCTCCTACAATGAGCAGTTCTTC. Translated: CASSWDSSYNEQFF.

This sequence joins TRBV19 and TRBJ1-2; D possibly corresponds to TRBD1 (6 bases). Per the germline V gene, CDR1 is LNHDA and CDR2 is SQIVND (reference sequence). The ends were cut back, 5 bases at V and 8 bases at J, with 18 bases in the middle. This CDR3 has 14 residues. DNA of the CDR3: TGTGCCAGTAGTTTTGGGGGACCAGGGGTCGGCTACACCTTC. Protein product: CASSFGGPGVGYTF.

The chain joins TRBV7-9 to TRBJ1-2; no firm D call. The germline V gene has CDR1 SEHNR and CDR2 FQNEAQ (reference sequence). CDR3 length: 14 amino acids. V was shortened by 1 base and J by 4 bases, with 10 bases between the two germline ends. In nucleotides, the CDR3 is TGTGCCAGCAGCTTAGGTTCAGGAACCTATGGCTACACCTTC. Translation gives CASSLGSGTYGYTF.

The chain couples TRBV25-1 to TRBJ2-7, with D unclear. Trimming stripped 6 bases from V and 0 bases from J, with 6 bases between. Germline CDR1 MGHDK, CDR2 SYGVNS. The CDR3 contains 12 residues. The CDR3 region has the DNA TGTGCCAGCAGCTATGACTCCTACGAGCAGTACTTC. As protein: CASSYDSYEQYF.

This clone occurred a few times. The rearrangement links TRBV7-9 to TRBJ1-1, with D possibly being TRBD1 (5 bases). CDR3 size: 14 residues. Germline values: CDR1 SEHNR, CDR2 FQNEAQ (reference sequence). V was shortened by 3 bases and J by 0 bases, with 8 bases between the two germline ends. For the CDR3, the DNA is TGTGCCAGCAGCTTCGACAGACTGAACACTGAAGCTTTCTTT. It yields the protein CASSFDRLNTEAFF.

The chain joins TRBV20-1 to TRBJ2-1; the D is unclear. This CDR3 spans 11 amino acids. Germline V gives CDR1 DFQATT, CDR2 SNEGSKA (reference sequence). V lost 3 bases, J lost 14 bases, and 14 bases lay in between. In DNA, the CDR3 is TGCAGTGCTAGGGATCTCCCTGCGGAGTTCTTC. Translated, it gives CSARDLPAEFF.